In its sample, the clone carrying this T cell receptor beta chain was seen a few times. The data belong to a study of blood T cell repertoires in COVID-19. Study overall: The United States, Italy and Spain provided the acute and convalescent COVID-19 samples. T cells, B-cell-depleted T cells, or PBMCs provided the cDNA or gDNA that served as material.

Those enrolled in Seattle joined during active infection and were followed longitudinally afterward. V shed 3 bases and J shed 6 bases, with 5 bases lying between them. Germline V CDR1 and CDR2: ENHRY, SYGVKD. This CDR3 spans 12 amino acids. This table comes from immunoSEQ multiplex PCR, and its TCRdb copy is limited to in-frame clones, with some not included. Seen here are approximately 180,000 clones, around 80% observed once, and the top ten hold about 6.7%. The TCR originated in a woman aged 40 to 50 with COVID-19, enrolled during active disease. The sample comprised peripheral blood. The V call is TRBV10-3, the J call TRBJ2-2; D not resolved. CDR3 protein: CAISDLAGELFF. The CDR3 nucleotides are TGTGCCATCAGTGATCTTGCCGGGGAGCTGTTTTTT.